These 5 T cell receptor beta chains originate from one sample sequenced in a study of T cells in Graves' hyperthyroidism and ophthalmopathy. The investigators amplified TCR beta CDR3 regions from RNA transcripts. Researchers ran a first-round RT-PCR on the TCR CDR3 using the HTBI primer set. Via MiXCR, TCRdb re-called the multiplex PCR reads, giving one row per CDR3 protein. Of 450,000 to 650,000 distinct CDR3 sequences detected, more than 15% appear once; the ten largest clones hold around 17%. The sequenced sample consisted of blood. These receptors all stem from a woman aged 18 to 35 with Graves' ophthalmopathy.

The table lists this clonotype with a few counts. The chain has TRBV14 and TRBJ2-7; D is uncertain. The CDR3 contains 15 residues. Germline V CDR1 and CDR2: SGHDN, FVKESK. V was pared by 0 bases and J by 2 bases, with 11 bases between. In nucleotides, the CDR3 is TGTGCCAGCAGCCAAGACACGGCCTCAACCTACGAGCAGTACTTC. The encoded protein is CASSQDTASTYEQYF.

The genes are TRBV10-3 and TRBJ2-1, with 10 bases aligning to TRBD1. Germline CDR1 is ENHRY and CDR2 is SYGVKD. The V segment lost 0 bases and the J segment 10 bases; nucleotides outside the gene matches: 6. The CDR3 runs to 15 residues. CDR3 protein: CAISESMDRGEEQFF. For the CDR3, the DNA is TGTGCCATCAGTGAGTCCATGGACAGGGGGGAAGAGCAGTTCTTC.

In this sample, this clonotype turned up a few times. The chain carries TRBV28 and TRBJ2-5; TRBD2 is a possible D gene (6 bases). Germline CDR1 is MDHEN and CDR2 is SYDVKM. This CDR3 has 14 amino acids. V was trimmed by 6 bases and J by 2 bases, leaving 13 bases between them. The CDR3 is CASRIGAGQETQYF. The CDR3 DNA reads TGTGCCAGCAGGATAGGGGCGGGGCAAGAGACCCAGTACTTC.

This clonotype has a count of ten or more. V usage is TRBV27 and J usage is TRBJ2-3; D may be TRBD1 (6 bases). The CDR3 is 13 residues long. Looked up from germline, CDR1 is MNHEY and CDR2 is SMNVEV (reference sequence). Between the trimmed V and J ends, which lost 5 bases and 1 base, there was a span of 7 bases. The CDR3 loop reads CASSRTGTDTQYF. CDR3 coding DNA: TGTGCCAGCAGTAGGACAGGCACAGATACGCAGTATTTT.

This rearrangement joins TRBV7-2 to TRBJ1-1; a weak D match, TRBD1 (6 bases). The CDR3 covers 16 residues. Germline V gene data show CDR1 as SGHTA and CDR2 as FQGNSA. The V and J ends lost 1 base and 4 bases respectively, with 16 bases between them. For the CDR3, the DNA is TGTGCCAGCAGCTTAGAGGGAACAGGGTGGGTCACTGAAGCTTTCTTT. Protein product: CASSLEGTGWVTEAFF.